This T cell receptor beta chain derives from a study of blood T cell repertoires in COVID-19. Study at large: There were acute and convalescent COVID-19 samples, and they came from the United States, Italy and Spain. PBMCs, B-cell-depleted T cells, or T cells provided the cDNA or gDNA that made up the material.

Under the authors' procedure: Reference gene primer amplification gave nucleated cell count estimates. The method was immunoSEQ multiplex PCR; TCRdb's version includes in-frame clones alone and lacks a portion of them. V and J calls and clone size come straight from that table; D and trimming were deduced from the DNA. The data contain about 120,000 clones, 85% of them singletons. This CDR3 region has 14 residues. The germline V gene has CDR1 MNHEY and CDR2 SMNVEV (reference sequence). Trimming took 2 bases from V and 0 from J; bases not matched to a gene: 0. The chain combines TRBV27 with TRBJ1-1; 7 positions match TRBD1. The sample comprised peripheral blood. This sequence was found in a man older than 75 with acute or convalescent COVID-19. Here the CDR3 reads CASSLGTVNTEAFF. DNA of the CDR3: TGTGCCAGCAGTTTAGGGACAGTGAACACTGAAGCTTTCTTT.